This TCR beta chain was found in a study of beta chain features in type 1 diabetes. Whole-study results and caveats: Researchers could not determine here whether HLA type influences TCRB rearrangement.

Donors contributed one heparinised blood draw apiece, averaging roughly 100 mL. cDNA synthesis used the whole RNA isolate, giving expressed TCRB sequences. Sequenced naive, central memory and regulatory T cell samples produced an average of roughly 3.6 million reads. Assay used: immunoSEQ multiplex PCR; TCRdb lists only in-frame clones, some missing. The sample shows 200,000 to 250,000 clones, 27% of them seen only once. Trimming left V 3 bases short and J 4 bases short, with 10 bases between. Germline V gene lookup returns CDR1 SGHKS and CDR2 YYEKEE (reference sequence). CDR3 size: 14 residues. Points on this clone: The antigen is unknown. This likely came from a read error, as a far larger clone is one base away.

The source of this sequence is a man aged 30 to 39 in good health. The chain links TRBV5-5 to TRBJ2-2, with D tentatively TRBD2 (5 bases). Sequencing input: central memory CD4+ T cells from blood. Here the CDR3 reads CASSWAGRTGELFF. The CDR3 region has the DNA TGTGCCAGCAGCTGGGCGGGCCGCACCGGGGAGCTGTTTTTT.